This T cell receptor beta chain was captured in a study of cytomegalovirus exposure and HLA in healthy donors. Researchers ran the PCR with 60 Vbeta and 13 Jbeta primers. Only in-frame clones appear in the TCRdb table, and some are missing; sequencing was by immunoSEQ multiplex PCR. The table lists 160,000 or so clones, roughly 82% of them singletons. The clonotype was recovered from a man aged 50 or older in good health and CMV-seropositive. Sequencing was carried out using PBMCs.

The CDR3 DNA is TGTGCCAGCAGGTACAGGGGGCCGGCCTCTGGAAACACCATATATTTT. Its translation is CASRYRGPASGNTIYF. The V and J genes are TRBV7-3 and TRBJ1-3; 9 bases line up with TRBD1. With 6 bases clipped from V and 0 bases from J, the junction kept 6 bases outside the gene matches. This CDR3 has 16 residues. Looked up from germline, CDR1 is SGHTA and CDR2 is FQGTGA.